The source of this T cell receptor beta chain is a study of regulatory T cells in long-lasting Graves disease. This clonotype was picked up many times. V gave up 5 bases and J gave up 6 bases, with 11 bases separating them. Germline CDR1 and CDR2: DFQATT and SNEGSKA (reference sequence). The CDR3 has 11 residues. Noted time point: persistent/refractory GD, antithyroid drugs over 5 years with positive TRAb. After RNA was extracted from PBMCs, the TCR library was made from it. Libraries of TCR beta came from iRepertoire HTBI primers plus Arm-PCR of CDR3 regions. One entry per CDR3 protein, called by TCRdb with MiXCR from the multiplex PCR reads. The sample carries about 430,000 distinct CDR3 sequences, roughly a fifth recorded once.

Sequencing used peripheral blood mononuclear cells (PBMCs), obtained when the disease was refractory, from a patient treated with antithyroid drugs. The V gene is TRBV20-1, the J gene TRBJ2-7; D is unresolved. This clonotype was sampled from a female donor with Graves disease. CDR3 region: CSAVLVREQYF. The CDR3 DNA reads TGCAGTGCTGTCCTAGTACGCGAGCAGTACTTC.